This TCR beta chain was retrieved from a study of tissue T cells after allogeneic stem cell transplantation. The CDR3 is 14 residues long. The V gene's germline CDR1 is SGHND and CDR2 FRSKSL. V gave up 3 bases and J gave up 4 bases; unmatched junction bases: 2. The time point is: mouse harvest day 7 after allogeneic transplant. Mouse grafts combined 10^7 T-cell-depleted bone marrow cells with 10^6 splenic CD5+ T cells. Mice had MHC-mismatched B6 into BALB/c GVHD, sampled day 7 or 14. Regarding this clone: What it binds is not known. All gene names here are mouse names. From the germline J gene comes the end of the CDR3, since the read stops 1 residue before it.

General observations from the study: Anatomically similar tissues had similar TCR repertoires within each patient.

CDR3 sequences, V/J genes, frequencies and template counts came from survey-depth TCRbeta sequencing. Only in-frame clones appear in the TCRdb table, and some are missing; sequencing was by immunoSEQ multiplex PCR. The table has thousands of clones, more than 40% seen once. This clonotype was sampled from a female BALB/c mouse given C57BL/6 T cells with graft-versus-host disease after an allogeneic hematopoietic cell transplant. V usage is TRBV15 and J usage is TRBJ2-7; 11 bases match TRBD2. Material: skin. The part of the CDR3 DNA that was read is TGTGCCAGCAGTTTTACTGGGGGGGCTTATGAACAGTAC. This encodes CASSFTGGAYEQY. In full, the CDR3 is CASSFTGGAYEQYF.